Below are 6 T cell receptor beta chains sequenced from a single sample in a study of radiotherapy plus CTLA-4 blockade in lung cancer. TCRdb's table, derived via immunoSEQ multiplex PCR, lists solely in-frame clones and lacks some. This sample has more than 75,000 clones, with approximately 82% found just once. The starting material was peripheral blood, obtained from a patient treated with radiotherapy plus ipilimumab. These receptors were collected from a human donor with non-small cell lung cancer that progressed on radiotherapy plus ipilimumab.

The chain uses TRBV5-5 and TRBJ1-3; D is unresolved. Germline V gene sequence: CDR1 SGHKS, CDR2 YYEKEE (reference sequence). The CDR3 is made up of 12 amino acids. The V end was cut by 5 bases, the J end by 4 bases, with 7 bases between. The CDR3 DNA reads TGTGCCAGCAGGGAGTTCGGAAACACCATATATTTT. Translating it yields CASREFGNTIYF.

The gene calls are TRBV4-1 and TRBJ2-2; 11 bases match TRBD1. Germline V gene sequence: CDR1 MGHRA, CDR2 YSYEKL. This CDR3 comprises 15 residues. Germline trimming cut 4 bases from V and 7 bases from J; bases unmatched to any gene: 5. The CDR3 reads CASSLGTGGGGELFF. CDR3 nucleotide sequence: TGCGCCAGCAGCCTCGGGACAGGGGGTGGCGGGGAGCTGTTTTTT.

The J gene is TRBJ2-2, the V gene TRBV5-4, with a weak D call TRBD1 (5 bases). The germline V gene encodes CDR1 SGHNT and CDR2 YYREEE (reference sequence). With 4 bases removed from V and 7 bases from J, the gap between germline ends came to 23 bases. This CDR3 spans 17 amino acids. The CDR3 region has the DNA TGTGCCAGCAGCCCCTCGGGTCCAGCGCGTCAGGGCGGGGAGCTGTTTTTT. It is translated as CASSPSGPARQGGELFF.

Comment on this clone: Sequence at one end of the junction differs from germline and may be a read error. The chain is built from TRBV5-1 and TRBJ2-4, with 13 positions matching TRBD2. Per germline, CDR1 SGHRS and CDR2 YFSETQ. The CDR3 has 21 amino acids. CDR3 region: CASSLLGGVGLAGDPKNIQYF. The CDR3 DNA follows: TGCGCCAGCAGCTTGTTAGGAGGGGTTGGACTAGCGGGAGACCCCAAAAACATTCAGTACTTT.

A few counts support this clone. V gene TRBV15 combines with J gene TRBJ1-5; the D is unclear. Between the trimmed V and J ends, which lost 3 bases and 2 bases, there was a span of 11 bases. This CDR3 is built from 15 residues. The germline V gene has CDR1 LNHNV and CDR2 YYDKDF (reference sequence). CDR3 DNA: TGTGCCACCAGCAGGGGAGGACGGCGCAATCAGCCCCAGCATTTT. Residues: CATSRGGRRNQPQHF.

The chain combines TRBV29-1 with TRBJ2-1; D remains unclear. Deletions cut 7 bases from V and 2 bases from J, with 9 bases between. CDR3 length: 12 residues. Germline V gives CDR1 SQVTM, CDR2 ANQGSEA. CDR3 loop: CSGSFAYNEQFF. As DNA, the CDR3 is TGCAGCGGTTCCTTCGCCTACAATGAGCAGTTCTTC.